The present T cell receptor beta chain was sequenced within a study of cytomegalovirus exposure and HLA in healthy donors. Across the study: Assignment to the Caucasian-associated ancestry cluster applied to less than 85% of the approximately 400 genotyped donors. Study-level results: The HLA-A and HLA-B alleles of most subjects were reportedly predicted accurately from TCR beta sequences.

V shed 5 bases and J shed 10 bases, with 8 bases lying between them. The V gene's germline CDR1 is SEHNR and CDR2 FQNEAQ (reference sequence). The length of the CDR3 is 10 residues. In the case of this clone: Its antigen is not known.

The primer mix had 60 Vbeta and 13 Jbeta primers. Data came from immunoSEQ multiplex PCR; TCRdb stores just in-frame clones and leaves some out. The data contain about 160,000 clones, approximately 78% of them seen just once; the ten biggest clones take up around 7.7%. The V call is TRBV7-9, the J call TRBJ1-1; maybe TRBD1 (6 bases). Sequencing used PBMCs. The TCR originated in a woman in her twenties or thirties in good health and CMV-seropositive. As DNA, the CDR3 is TGTGCCAGCAGCCAGGGGATAGCTTTCTTT. Encoded protein: CASSQGIAFF.